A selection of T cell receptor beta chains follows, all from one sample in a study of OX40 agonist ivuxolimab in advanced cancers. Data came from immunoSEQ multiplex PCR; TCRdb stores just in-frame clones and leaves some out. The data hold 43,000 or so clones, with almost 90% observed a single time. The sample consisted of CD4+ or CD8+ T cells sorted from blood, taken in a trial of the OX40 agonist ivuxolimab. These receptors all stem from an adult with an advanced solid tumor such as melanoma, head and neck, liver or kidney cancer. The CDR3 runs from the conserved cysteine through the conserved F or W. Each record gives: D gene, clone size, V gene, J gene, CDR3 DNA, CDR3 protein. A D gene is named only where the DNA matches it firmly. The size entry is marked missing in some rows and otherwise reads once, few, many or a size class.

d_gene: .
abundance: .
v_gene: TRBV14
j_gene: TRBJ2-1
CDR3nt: TGTGCCAGCAGCTCCGACAGATTATACAATGAGCAGTTCTTC
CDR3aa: CASSSDRLYNEQFF

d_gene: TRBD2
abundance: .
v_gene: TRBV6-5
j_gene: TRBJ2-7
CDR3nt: TGTGCCAGCAGTTACGGGCGGGAGGCCTACGAGCAGTACTTC
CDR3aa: CASSYGREAYEQYF

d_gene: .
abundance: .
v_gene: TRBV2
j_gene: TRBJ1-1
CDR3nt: TGTGCCAGCCTCTCCTCCCCGGCGAACACTGAAGCTTTCTTT
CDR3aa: CASLSSPANTEAFF

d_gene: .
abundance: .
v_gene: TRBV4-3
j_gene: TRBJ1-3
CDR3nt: TGCGCCAGCAGCCAAGGCGCTGGAAACACCATATATTTT
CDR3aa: CASSQGAGNTIYF

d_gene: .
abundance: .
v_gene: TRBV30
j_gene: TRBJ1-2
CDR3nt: TGTGCCTGGAAAATGGCTACTAACTATGGCTACACCTTC
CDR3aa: CAWKMATNYGYTF

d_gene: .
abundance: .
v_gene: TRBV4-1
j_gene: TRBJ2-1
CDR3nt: TGCGCCAGCAACTCCCCGGGTGGGGTTGAGCAGTTCTTC
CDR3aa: CASNSPGGVEQFF

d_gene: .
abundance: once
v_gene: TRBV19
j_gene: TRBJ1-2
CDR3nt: TGTGCCAGTACGCTGACAGGAGGACCCTATGGCTACACCTTC
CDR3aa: CASTLTGGPYGYTF

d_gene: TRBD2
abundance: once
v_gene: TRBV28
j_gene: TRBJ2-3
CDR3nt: TGTGCCAGCAGCTCCCCCCGCGCGGGAGTTCTGTATTTT
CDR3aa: CASSSPRAGVLYF

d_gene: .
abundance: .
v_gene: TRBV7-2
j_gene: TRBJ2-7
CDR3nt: TGTGCCAGCAGCTTATCCCGACTAGGGGCCTACGAGCAGTACTTC
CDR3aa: CASSLSRLGAYEQYF

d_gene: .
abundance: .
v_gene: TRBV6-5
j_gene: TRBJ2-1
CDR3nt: TGTGCCAGCAGTTTGGGGGCACAGTTCTTC
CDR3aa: CASSLGAQFF

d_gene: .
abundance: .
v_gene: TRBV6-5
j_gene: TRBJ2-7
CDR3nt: TGTGCCAGCAGTTACTCGACAGGTCCCTACGAGCAGTACTTC
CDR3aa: CASSYSTGPYEQYF

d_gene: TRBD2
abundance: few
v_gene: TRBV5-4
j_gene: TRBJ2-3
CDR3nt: TGTGCCAGCAGCTTGGAGGGCGGGAGACCCACAGATACGCAGTATTTT
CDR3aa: CASSLEGGRPTDTQYF

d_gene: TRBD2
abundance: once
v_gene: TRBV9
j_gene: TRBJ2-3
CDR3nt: TGTGCCAGCAGCGTAGACGGGAGGGCCTTAGTAGATACGCAGTATTTT
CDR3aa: CASSVDGRALVDTQYF

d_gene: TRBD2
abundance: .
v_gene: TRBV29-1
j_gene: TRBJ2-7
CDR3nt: TGCAGCGTGGATACTATAGCGGGAGTTGAGTACTTC
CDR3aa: CSVDTIAGVEYF

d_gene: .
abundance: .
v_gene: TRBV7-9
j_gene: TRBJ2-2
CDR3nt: TGTGCCAGCAGCTTATCGGGAAACACCGGGGAGCTGTTTTTT
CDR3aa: CASSLSGNTGELFF

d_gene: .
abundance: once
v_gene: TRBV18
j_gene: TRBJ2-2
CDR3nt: TGTGCCAGCTCACCACAGGACACCGGGGAGCTGTTTTTT
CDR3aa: CASSPQDTGELFF

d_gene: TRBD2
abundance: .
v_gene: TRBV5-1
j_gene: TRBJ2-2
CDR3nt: TGCGCCAGCAGCGGCTCTACTAGCGGGAATAGAGCCGGGGAGCTGTTTTTT
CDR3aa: CASSGSTSGNRAGELFF

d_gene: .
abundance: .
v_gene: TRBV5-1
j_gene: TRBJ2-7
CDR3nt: TGCGCCAGCAGCCGGGGGTACGAGCAGTACTTC
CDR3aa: CASSRGYEQYF

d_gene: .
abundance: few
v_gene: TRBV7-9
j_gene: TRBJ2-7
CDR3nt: TGTGCCAGCAGCCCCGCTAACGAGCAGTACTTC
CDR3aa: CASSPANEQYF

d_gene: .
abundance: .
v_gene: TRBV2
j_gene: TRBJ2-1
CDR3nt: TGTGCCAGCAGGATGACAGAGACCTACAATGAGCAGTTCTTC
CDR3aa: CASRMTETYNEQFF

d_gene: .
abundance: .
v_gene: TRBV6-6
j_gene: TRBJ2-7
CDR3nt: TGTGCCAGCAGACGCACGGGGGCGCTCAGCGAGCAGTACTTC
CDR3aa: CASRRTGALSEQYF

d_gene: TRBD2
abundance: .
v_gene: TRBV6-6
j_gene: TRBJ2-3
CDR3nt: TGTGCCAGCACAAAGCGGGAGTCCGATACGCAGTATTTT
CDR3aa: CASTKRESDTQYF

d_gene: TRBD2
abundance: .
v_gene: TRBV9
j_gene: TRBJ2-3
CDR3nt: TGTGCCAGCAGCGTTAGCGGGGACACAGATACGCAGTATTTT
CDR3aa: CASSVSGDTDTQYF

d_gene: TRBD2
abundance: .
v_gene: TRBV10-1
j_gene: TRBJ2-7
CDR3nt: TGCGCCAGCAGTCGATCCGGGACTAGCGGGATCTCCTACGAGCAGTACTTC
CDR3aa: CASSRSGTSGISYEQYF

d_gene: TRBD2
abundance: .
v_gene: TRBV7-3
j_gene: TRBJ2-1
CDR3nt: TGTGCCAGCAGCCTACTAGCGGGAGCTAGCGATGAGCAGTTCTTC
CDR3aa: CASSLLAGASDEQFF

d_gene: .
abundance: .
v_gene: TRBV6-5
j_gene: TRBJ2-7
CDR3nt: TGTGCCAGCAGCCGAGAGGCCTACGAGCAGTACTTC
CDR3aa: CASSREAYEQYF

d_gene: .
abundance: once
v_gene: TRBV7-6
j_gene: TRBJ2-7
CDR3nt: TGTGCCAGCAGCTCCAGACAGAGCTACGAGCAGTACTTC
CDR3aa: CASSSRQSYEQYF

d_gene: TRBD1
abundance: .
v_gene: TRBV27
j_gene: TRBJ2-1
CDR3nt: TGTGCCAGCAGTTTATCAGGGGGCCCGCCTGGTGTGCAGTTCTTC
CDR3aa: CASSLSGGPPGVQFF

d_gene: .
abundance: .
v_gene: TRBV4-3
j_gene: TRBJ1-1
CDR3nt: TGCGCCAGCAGCCAAGTTGGACGGACTACTTTCTTT
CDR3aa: CASSQVGRTTFF